A single sample gave rise to the 7 T cell receptor beta chains below, sequenced in a study of T-cell memory formation after mild COVID-19. TCRdb itself ran the 5' RACE reads through MiXCR, one entry per CDR3 protein. Here the sample spans about 270,000 distinct CDR3 sequences, about 17% being singletons. The sample comprised PBMCs or a T cell subset sorted from them (not recorded which). These receptors were obtained from a man younger than 35 who had mild COVID-19 (a few samples of this study predate the infection). Cell type and time point are not known.

The J gene is TRBJ2-1, the V gene TRBV12-3 or TRBV12-4; D might be TRBD1 (5 bases). This CDR3 region has 13 residues. The V end was cut by 6 bases, the J end by 6 bases, with 12 bases between. The CDR3: CASRGPRLNEQFF. The CDR3 DNA reads as TGTGCCAGCAGGGGGCCACGGCTCAATGAGCAGTTCTTC.

The rearrangement links TRBV7-2 to TRBJ2-2; no firm D call. Germline assignment: CDR1 SGHTA and CDR2 FQGNSA. This CDR3 comprises 15 residues. Trimming pared 2 bases from V and 2 bases from J, leaving 9 bases between. CDR3 nucleotide sequence: TGTGCCAGCAGCTTAAGCCGGGTAAACACCGGGGAGCTGTTTTTT. Encoded protein: CASSLSRVNTGELFF.

This chain connects TRBV7-3 to TRBJ1-2, with no clear D. CDR3 size: 13 residues. V lost 3 bases, J lost 8 bases, and 13 bases lay in between. CDR1 and CDR2 from the germline V gene are SGHTA and FQGTGA. DNA for the CDR3: TGTGCCAGCAGCTTCAAGGGCGCGGGCGGCTACACCTTC. It encodes CASSFKGAGGYTF.

Only a few counts were recorded for this clonotype. This chain uses TRBV7-2 with TRBJ2-7; D call uncertain. CDR3 length equals 14 residues. V gave up 4 bases and J gave up 2 bases, with 12 bases separating them. Germline assignment: CDR1 SGHTA and CDR2 FQGNSA. In DNA form, the CDR3 reads TGTGCCAGCAGCTCCGGCGTAGGCCCCTACGAGCAGTACTTC. Protein sequence: CASSSGVGPYEQYF.

This chain joins TRBV20-1 and TRBJ2-3; 9 bases agree with TRBD2. Germline CDR1 reads DFQATT; CDR2 reads SNEGSKA (reference sequence). V lost 6 bases and J lost 8; bases outside the gene matches: 12. The CDR3 loop spans 14 amino acids. The CDR3 coding sequence is TGCAGTGCCAGGGGTGGCGGGGGGGCAGGTACGCAGTATTTT. Translated, it gives CSARGGGGAGTQYF.

This clonotype was counted only a few times. The chain employs TRBV4-2 and TRBJ2-1; a possible D gene is TRBD2 (6 bases). The germline V gene has CDR1 LGHNA and CDR2 YNFKEQ. This CDR3 region has 13 residues. V was pared by 3 bases and J by 3 bases, with 6 bases between. The DNA for the CDR3 is TGTGCCAGCAGCCACGGGGGCTACAATGAGCAGTTCTTC. Translation: CASSHGGYNEQFF.

This clonotype turned up a few times. The rearrangement uses TRBV2 and TRBJ1-4; D possibly corresponds to TRBD1 (6 bases). This CDR3 has 13 amino acids. Trimming removed 2 bases from V and 8 bases from J, with 9 bases in between. CDR1 SNHLY and CDR2 FYNNEI come from the germline V gene. The CDR3 nucleotides read TGTGCCAGCAGTGAATCTCAGGGGGAAAAACTGTTTTTT. The encoded protein is CASSESQGEKLFF.